The 10 T cell receptor beta chains below were found in one sample sequenced in a study of T cells in Graves' hyperthyroidism and ophthalmopathy. The CDR3 regions of TCR beta were amplified from RNA transcripts. HTBI primers were employed in a first-round RT-PCR of the TCR CDR3. From the multiplex PCR reads, TCRdb called clonotypes with MiXCR, one entry per CDR3 protein. The sample has hundreds of thousands of distinct CDR3 sequences; 15% are singletons. The sequenced material came from blood. Receptor source: a woman in her thirties with Graves' hyperthyroidism.

This clonotype has a handful of counts. The chain joins TRBV7-8 to TRBJ1-2, with D uncertain. CDR3 length equals 15 residues. Trimming shortened V by 2 bases and J by 2 bases, and 12 bases separated the two germline ends. Germline values: CDR1 SGHVS, CDR2 FQNEAQ. The CDR3 is CASSLLPGENYGYTF. CDR3 bases: TGTGCCAGCAGCTTACTCCCGGGAGAGAACTATGGCTACACCTTC.

The chain employs TRBV27 and TRBJ1-2; 8 nucleotides match TRBD1. Germline-derived CDR1 and CDR2 are MNHEY and SMNVEV (reference sequence). Trimming removed 6 bases from V and 4 bases from J; junction bases left unmatched: 4. The CDR3 is 13 residues long. The CDR3 region has the DNA TGTGCCAGCAGCCGGGACAGGTTCTATGGCTACACCTTC. This gives the protein CASSRDRFYGYTF.

The gene calls are TRBV20-1 and TRBJ2-2, with D hard to call. The V end lost 2 bases, the J end lost 4 bases, and 8 bases lay between the germline ends. Looked up from germline, CDR1 is DFQATT and CDR2 is SNEGSKA (reference sequence). The CDR3 is made up of 13 amino acids. The CDR3 reads CSARTRITGELFF. CDR3 in DNA: TGCAGTGCTAGAACCCGCATCACCGGGGAGCTGTTTTTT.

This clonotype was seen at least ten times. The V call is TRBV5-1, the J call TRBJ2-2; 9 bases align to TRBD1. CDR1 and CDR2 from the germline V gene are SGHRS and YFSETQ. The CDR3 extends over 15 amino acids. The V segment lost 3 bases and the J segment 1 base; nucleotides outside the gene matches: 1. The CDR3 sequence: CASSSGQGNTGELFF. The CDR3 nucleotides are TGCGCCAGCAGCTCGGGACAGGGGAACACCGGGGAGCTGTTTTTT. Filled out from reference TRBV5-1 and TRBJ2-2, the complete variable domain reads KAGVTQTPRYLIKTRGQQVTLSCSPISGHRSVSWYQQTPGQGLQFLFEYFSETQRNKGNFPGRFSGRQFSNSRSEMNVSTLELGDSALYLCASSSGQGNTGELFFGEGSRLTVL.

This clonotype was detected many times. The chain joins TRBV4-1 to TRBJ1-5, with a weak D call TRBD1 (5 bases). The CDR3 is 14 amino acids. Germline lookup yields CDR1 MGHRA and CDR2 YSYEKL. V lost 5 bases and J 7 bases, leaving 15 bases between the germline ends. CDR3 in amino acids: CASSARGGSQPQHF. The CDR3 bases are TGCGCCAGCAGCGCCCGCGGGGGTAGCCAGCCCCAGCATTTT.

In this sample, this clonotype turned up once. This chain connects TRBV9 to TRBJ1-4, with 9 positions matching TRBD1. The CDR3 has 15 amino acids. The germline V gene encodes CDR1 SGDLS and CDR2 YYNGEE. Trimming cost V 3 bases and J 7 bases; bases outside gene matches: 7. CDR3 DNA: TGTGCCAGCAGCGGGCAGACAGGGGGTGGTGAAAAACTGTTTTTT. This sequence encodes CASSGQTGGGEKLFF.

This clonotype has only a few counts. This rearrangement joins TRBV27 to TRBJ2-7; maybe TRBD2 (9 bases). Between the trimmed V and J ends, which lost 6 bases and 2 bases, there was a span of 17 bases. The CDR3 is 15 amino acids. Germline values: CDR1 MNHEY, CDR2 SMNVEV (reference sequence). The CDR3: CASRRGGTGAYEQYF. The CDR3 DNA reads as TGTGCCAGCAGGCGGGGGGGGACAGGAGCCTACGAGCAGTACTTC.

This clonotype was observed at least ten times. CDR3 DNA: TGTGCCTACTTCCGAGGCAACCGCTACGAGCAGTACTTC. Its translation: CAYFRGNRYEQYF. The rearrangement uses TRBV30 and TRBJ2-7, with D unclear. Trimming pared 7 bases from V and 3 bases from J, leaving 16 bases between. Germline loops: CDR1 GTSNPN, CDR2 SVGIG (reference sequence). There are 13 residues in the CDR3.

Many counts were recorded for this clonotype. The chain combines TRBV30 with TRBJ2-2; D unresolved. The CDR3 totals 11 residues. Germline V gene lookup returns CDR1 GTSNPN and CDR2 SVGIG (reference sequence). The V end was cut by 3 bases, the J end by 3 bases, with 2 bases between. For the CDR3, the DNA is TGTGCCTGGAGCCACACCGGGGAGCTGTTTTTT. The encoded protein is CAWSHTGELFF.

In its sample, this clonotype was seen a few times. CDR3 residues: CASSQEAFRTSGVNEQFF. The CDR3 coding sequence is TGTGCCAGCAGCCAAGAGGCTTTCCGGACTAGCGGAGTTAATGAGCAGTTCTTC. This chain links TRBV4-2 with TRBJ2-1, with TRBD2 identical over 10 bases. The CDR3 runs to 18 residues. The germline V gene has CDR1 LGHNA and CDR2 YNFKEQ. V was clipped by 0 bases and J by 7 bases; unmatched bases: 12.